Described below is a single TCR beta chain sequence and its context. Its antigen is not identified. The assay was immunoSEQ multiplex PCR, and TCRdb's table has in-frame clones only and misses some. Of 120,000 or so clones in the sample, around 93% were seen once. The data belong to a study of T cell responses to AZD1222 COVID-19 vaccine. Study results and caveats: At baseline, seropositivity was found in only a handful of AZD1222 recipients.

The CDR3 extends over 17 amino acids. Between the trimmed V and J ends, which lost 7 bases and 1 base, there was a span of 22 bases. Germline lookup yields CDR1 SGHTA and CDR2 FQGTGA. This sequence originates from an adult in good health. Source: peripheral blood, taken on day 0 of AZD1222 vaccination. The chain employs TRBV7-3 and TRBJ1-1; D might be TRBD1 (6 bases). The CDR3 DNA is TGTGCCAGCAAAAAGATAGGGGGAGCGGGGCAGAACACTGAAGCTTTCTTT. Protein: CASKKIGGAGQNTEAFF.